Sequencing of this T cell receptor beta chain was carried out in a study of blood T cell repertoires in COVID-19. Study details: Sources were T cells, B-cell-depleted T cells, or PBMCs; the material itself was cDNA or gDNA.

Per the original methods: Reference gene primer amplification in the assay estimated nucleated cell counts. The assay was immunoSEQ multiplex PCR, and TCRdb's table has in-frame clones only and misses some. The V and J calls and clone size were taken over from that table, and D and trimming were inferred from the DNA. The sample yields 350,000 to 450,000 clones, 89% seen once. Germline V CDR1 and CDR2: LNHDA, SQIVND (reference sequence). CDR3 size: 15 residues. V dropped 3 bases and J dropped 2 bases, with 12 bases sitting between them. V usage is TRBV19 and J usage is TRBJ2-3; TRBD2 is a possible D gene (5 bases). This clonotype was obtained from a woman aged 25 to 39 who had recovered from COVID-19. Input material: PBMCs or T cells enriched from blood (not recorded which). For the CDR3, the DNA is TGTGCCAGTAGTATTGGAGGAGTCAACACAGATACGCAGTATTTT. Protein sequence: CASSIGGVNTDTQYF. The complete variable domain, with remaining parts taken from reference TRBV19 and TRBJ2-3, reads DGGITQSPKYLFRKEGQNVTLSCEQNLNHDAMYWYRQDPGQGLRLIYYSQIVNDFQKGDIAEGYSVSREKKESFPLTVTSAQKNPTAFYLCASSIGGVNTDTQYFGPGTRLTVL.